The next 20 T cell receptor beta chains were all read from a single sample in a study of blood T cell repertoires in COVID-19. Clones were sequenced by immunoSEQ multiplex PCR, and TCRdb holds only the in-frame ones, with some missing. The profile covers fewer than 600,000 clones, with about 91% appearing a single time and approximately 0.9% taken by the ten largest. Sequenced sample: peripheral blood. All receptors derive from a man in his late teens or twenties with COVID-19, enrolled during active disease.

The rearrangement links TRBV3-1 (or the pseudogene TRBV3-2) to TRBJ1-6; 8 bases line up with TRBD1. Germline V gene lookup returns CDR1 LGHDT and CDR2 YNNKEL (reference sequence). The CDR3 has 17 residues. V lost 0 bases and J lost 14; bases outside the gene matches: 15. The DNA for the CDR3 is TGTGCCAGCAGCCAAGACGGGACAGGTTCTACCTTTTCGGCCCTCCACTTT. Protein product: CASSQDGTGSTFSALHF.

This rearrangement joins TRBV4-1 to TRBJ2-7; TRBD2 agrees at 8 bases. After removal of 3 bases from V and 5 bases from J, the junction contained 6 bases not matched to a gene. The germline V gene has CDR1 MGHRA and CDR2 YSYEKL. The CDR3 length is 14 residues. CDR3 DNA: TGCGCCAGCAGCCACCCCGGGAGGGGGGACGAGCAGTACTTC. It codes for CASSHPGRGDEQYF.

The chain carries TRBV7-8 and TRBJ2-1; perhaps TRBD2 as D (5 bases). Germline assignment: CDR1 SGHVS and CDR2 FQNEAQ. Trimming pared 10 bases from V and 3 bases from J, leaving 13 bases between. The CDR3 sequence is 13 residues long. CDR3: CATQAVNYNEQFF. CDR3 sequence (DNA): TGTGCCACCCAAGCGGTGAACTACAATGAGCAGTTCTTC.

V gene TRBV19 combines with J gene TRBJ2-5; a weak D match, TRBD1 (6 bases). V shed 3 bases and J shed 2 bases, with 16 bases lying between them. Per germline, CDR1 LNHDA and CDR2 SQIVND (reference sequence). CDR3 length: 16 residues. The CDR3: CASSMLYREIQETQYF. CDR3 DNA sequence: TGTGCCAGTAGTATGCTTTACAGGGAGATACAAGAGACCCAGTACTTC.

The rearrangement uses TRBV15 and TRBJ2-7; 11 bases fit TRBD1. The trim removed 3 bases at V and 2 bases at J, leaving 9 bases unmatched. The length of the CDR3 is 17 residues. CDR1 LNHNV and CDR2 YYDKDF come from the germline V gene (reference sequence). This chain's CDR3 is CATSSKVPGQGAYEQYF. CDR3 coding DNA: TGTGCCACCAGCAGTAAGGTTCCGGGACAGGGGGCCTACGAGCAGTACTTC.

V is TRBV6-6 and J is TRBJ2-5; TRBD2 agrees at 9 bases. This CDR3 contains 16 residues. V trimming: 0 bases; J trimming: 1 base; junction bases outside the gene matches: 3. Germline CDR1 is MNHNY and CDR2 is SVGAGI (reference sequence). The DNA for the CDR3 is TGTGCCAGCAGTTACTCTCGGGGACTAGCCCAAGAGACCCAGTACTTC. Its translation: CASSYSRGLAQETQYF.

The rearrangement links TRBV5-1 to TRBJ2-2; 8 nucleotides match TRBD2. Trimming took 1 base from V and 5 from J; bases not matched to a gene: 10. This CDR3 comprises 17 residues. Per germline, CDR1 SGHRS and CDR2 YFSETQ. This chain's CDR3 is CASSLSRAGGGTGELFF. Here the CDR3 DNA reads TGCGCCAGCAGCTTGAGTCGGGCGGGAGGAGGTACCGGGGAGCTGTTTTTT.

V is TRBV23-1 and J is TRBJ1-6, with D possibly matching TRBD1 (6 bases). TRBV23-1 is placed among ORFs of uncertain function. V gave up 2 bases and J gave up 1 base, with 21 bases separating them. This CDR3 has 20 amino acids. The CDR3 region is CASSQRKAGTPNSYNSPLHF. The CDR3 DNA reads as TGCGCCAGCAGTCAACGAAAAGCCGGGACACCGAATTCCTATAATTCACCCCTCCACTTT.

This chain joins TRBV6-5 and TRBJ1-2, with D possibly being TRBD1 (6 bases). The CDR3 spans 13 residues. The V and J ends lost 6 bases and 8 bases respectively, with 16 bases between them. The germline gives CDR1 MNHEY, CDR2 SVGAGI. The CDR3 coding sequence is TGTGCCAGCAGCCCAGACAGGAGGAGGGGCTACACCTTC. Translating gives CASSPDRRRGYTF.

The chain joins TRBV6-5 to TRBJ1-5, with a tentative D call TRBD1 (5 bases). Trimming shortened V by 3 bases and J by 0 bases, and 9 bases separated the two germline ends. This CDR3 spans 15 amino acids. Germline CDR1 is MNHEY and CDR2 is SVGAGI. The CDR3 loop reads CASSYGGASNQPQHF. In DNA form, the CDR3 reads TGTGCCAGCAGTTATGGTGGGGCTAGCAATCAGCCCCAGCATTTT.

The table lists this clone with a few counts. The gene calls are TRBV6-5 and TRBJ2-7; 9 bases line up with TRBD1. The CDR3 covers 15 residues. Trimming removed 6 bases from V and 5 bases from J; junction bases left unmatched: 11. Germline V lookup: CDR1 MNHEY, CDR2 SVGAGI. The DNA for the CDR3 is TGTGCCAGCAGGTTAAACTCGGGACAGGGTCACGAGCAGTACTTC. Translation gives CASRLNSGQGHEQYF.

The rearrangement uses TRBV7-3 and TRBJ2-7; 8 bases are a match to TRBD1. V was clipped by 5 bases and J by 3 bases; unmatched bases: 6. The CDR3 loop spans 14 amino acids. The germline V gene encodes CDR1 SGHTA and CDR2 FQGTGA. CDR3 sequence (DNA): TGTGCCAGCAGCAACGTACAGGGGGTCTACGAGCAGTACTTC. It specifies CASSNVQGVYEQYF.

The gene calls are TRBV4-2 and TRBJ2-7, with D tentatively TRBD2 (6 bases). The CDR3 contains 17 residues. Germline-derived CDR1 and CDR2 are LGHNA and YNFKEQ. Trimming took 1 base from V and 1 from J, leaving 17 bases between them. The CDR3 DNA reads as TGTGCCAGCAGCCAAGTTAGGGGCACTAGCTCTTCCTACGAGCAGTACTTC. Translating gives CASSQVRGTSSSYEQYF.

This chain connects TRBV5-4 to TRBJ2-1, with 8 bases fitting TRBD2. The CDR3 has 15 residues. Germline loops: CDR1 SGHNT, CDR2 YYREEE (reference sequence). V lost 4 bases and J lost 9; bases outside the gene matches: 12. This chain's CDR3 is CASSPPGTRRAEQFF. CDR3 in DNA: TGTGCCAGCAGCCCTCCCGGGACTAGGAGGGCTGAGCAGTTCTTC. Looking up the rest from reference TRBV5-4 and TRBJ2-1 gives the full variable domain: ETGVTQSPTHLIKTRGQQVTLRCSSQSGHNTVSWYQQALGQGPQFIFQYYREEENGRGNFPPRFSGLQFPNYSSELNVNALELDDSALYLCASSPPGTRRAEQFFGPGTRLTVL.

The chain employs TRBV15 and TRBJ2-5; D possibly corresponds to TRBD2 (5 bases). This CDR3 comprises 16 residues. Trimming removed 0 bases from V and 1 base from J, with 12 bases in between. CDR1 is LNHNV, CDR2 YYDKDF, per germline (reference sequence). CDR3 in DNA: TGTGCCACCAGCAGAGATATTGGGGAGCCCCAAGAGACCCAGTACTTC. Protein sequence: CATSRDIGEPQETQYF.

The gene calls are TRBV3-1 (or the pseudogene TRBV3-2) and TRBJ1-5; weak D call: TRBD1 (6 bases). V lost 1 base, J lost 7 bases, and 11 bases lay in between. Germline V lookup: CDR1 LGHDT, CDR2 YNNKEL (reference sequence). The CDR3 covers 14 residues. The CDR3: CASSQGRGSQPQHF. The CDR3 region has the DNA TGTGCCAGCAGCCAAGGCAGGGGCTCCCAGCCCCAGCATTTT.

V usage is TRBV7-9 and J usage is TRBJ2-1; 12 nucleotides align to TRBD2. The V and J ends lost 7 bases and 5 bases, in that order; junction bases with no gene match: 3. Germline values: CDR1 SEHNR, CDR2 FQNEAQ (reference sequence). The CDR3 sequence is 14 residues long. The DNA for the CDR3 is TGTGCCAGCAAGAGGACTAGCGGGGACAATGAGCAGTTCTTC. As protein: CASKRTSGDNEQFF.

The chain joins TRBV6-5 to TRBJ2-1, with 10 positions matching TRBD2. V lost 3 bases and J lost 7; bases outside the gene matches: 9. The CDR3 runs to 16 residues. The germline V gene has CDR1 MNHEY and CDR2 SVGAGI. The CDR3 DNA follows: TGTGCCAGCAGTTATCGGAGCGGGAGGGCAGGAAATGAGCAGTTCTTC. It encodes CASSYRSGRAGNEQFF.

The chain carries TRBV2 and TRBJ2-2; possible D gene TRBD2, 5 bases. There are 12 residues in the CDR3. CDR1 and CDR2 from the germline V gene are SNHLY and FYNNEI. Trimming took 7 bases from V and 6 from J, leaving 9 bases between them. This CDR3 reads CASKLGAGELFF. The CDR3 nucleotides read TGTGCCAGCAAGCTCGGGGCCGGGGAGCTGTTTTTT.

This sequence joins TRBV5-6 and TRBJ1-1, with 9 bases matching TRBD1. Germline loops: CDR1 SGHDT, CDR2 YYEEEE. V was clipped by 2 bases and J by 6 bases; unmatched bases: 5. The CDR3 length is 14 residues. CDR3 residues: CASSFRDRVPEAFF. As DNA, the CDR3 is TGTGCCAGCAGCTTTAGGGACAGGGTCCCTGAAGCTTTCTTT.